The following is a T cell receptor beta chain sequence with its context. This clonotype was observed at least ten times. No cognate antigen has been identified for it. No base qualities exist here, and no much larger clone lies one base off it. TCR beta CDR3 regions were amplified from RNA transcripts. The first round of RT-PCR for the TCR CDR3 was performed with the HTBI primer set and the Qiagen OneStep RT-PCR kit. Libraries were constructed in a second round of multiplex PCR, after which size selection and purification were carried out. Libraries were sequenced paired-end with 100 bp reads on an Illumina HiSeq2000. The original methods were these. SOAPnuke was used to process the raw data, removing reads that contained adapters or uncalled bases, had a mean Phred below 15, or lacked an exact match to the constant primer or identifier. High-quality paired reads were merged using COPE v1.2.5, and each unique nucleotide sequence was defined as a clonotype. Clonotypes were aligned to IMGT TRBV, TRBD and TRBJ reference segments using MiTCR v1.1. The analysis was restricted to V-J combinations with a frequency above 0.0001, which together covered just over 99% of the repertoires. The TCS score was defined as the ratio of F50 (clonal expansion) to E x V (chaos), calculated using BLOSUM62-based TCRdist between CDR3 peptides within each V-J. Welch's t-statistics and random forest reduced roughly 500 V-J features to 13, which were used in a naive Bayes classifier (R e1071). The raw public reads went through TCRdb reprocessing: fastp at Q25, MiXCR clone calling, in-frame beta chains kept. Under each unique CDR3 protein, matching rows form one entry showing the most common genes and DNA. In this record, the V and J calls reflect TCRdb's handling and not the investigators' own analysis. The sample table holds fewer than 350,000 distinct CDR3 sequences, of which about 20% were seen once. Around 50% of the sample belongs to the ten largest clones.

The sample comes from a study of T cells in Graves' hyperthyroidism and ophthalmopathy (dated by TCRdb to about 2019). Background for the entire study: Peripheral blood was sampled at the time of initial diagnosis, prior to any treatment. According to the paper, TCR Vbeta CDR3 sequencing was carried out on 135 peripheral blood samples, which came from under 50 ophthalmopathy, 80 or so hyperthyroidism and some 17 progressor patients. The 100 discovery patients were divided at random into training and test sets in a 7:3 ratio. Prospective prediction of ophthalmopathy was tested in an independent validation cohort of approximately 19 hyperthyroidism patients and approximately 17 patients who later progressed to ophthalmopathy. After sampling, hyperthyroidism patients received methimazole starting at 30 mg daily, and ophthalmopathy patients received high-dose intravenous methylprednisolone. To identify TCR V-J signatures that set the groups apart, the researchers used a discovery cohort of approximately 98 patients, made up of roughly 45 with Graves' ophthalmopathy and 57 with stable Graves' hyperthyroidism. The study also compared thyroid tissue and blood T-cell repertoires from a handful of Graves' hyperthyroidism patients. The investigation overall reported the following: Most expanded thyroid clonotypes (frequency above 0.001) were also detected in blood, suggesting blood repertoires may reflect thyroid immune responses. Ophthalmopathy was separated from stable hyperthyroidism by a 13 V-J signature model, with around 90% sensitivity and approximately 81% specificity obtained in cross-validation and 80%/75% obtained in testing. Sample size was not statistically predetermined, and blinding of investigators to group allocation was not performed. During validation, the model predicted progression to ophthalmopathy a median of approximately 6 months ahead of onset, with roughly 65% sensitivity and less than 85% specificity.

V loses 5 bases, J loses 0 bases, and the germline ends lie 11 bases apart. Inclusive of the bounding cysteine and phenylalanine, the CDR3 is 15 residues long. Kept here is only the CDR3 DNA, which spans 45 bases and is read in frame from base 1. Stable Graves' hyperthyroidism was defined as the absence of progression to ophthalmopathy over 18 months of follow-up. The hyperthyroidism patients were between 18 and 65 years old and newly diagnosed, with a disease duration of less than 2 months. Patients with uncontrolled infections, other autoimmune diseases, pregnancy or lactation were excluded. Diagnoses were established on the basis of clinical symptoms, serum thyroxine and TRAb, thyroid ultrasound, and orbital computed tomography. PBMCs were separated from around 9.1 ml of fresh peripheral blood using Ficoll-Paque density gradient centrifugation. Total RNA was extracted using Trizol reagent, and RNA quality was assessed on an Agilent 2100 Bioanalyzer.

Source material: blood. The clonotype comes from a woman between 45 and 60 years old with Graves' hyperthyroidism. This sequence uses TRBV12-3 or TRBV12-4 and TRBJ1-3; tentative D gene TRBD1, with 5 bases matching. The CDR3 reads as follows: CASSRTKSSGNTIYF. The DNA is as follows: TGTGCCAGCAGTAGGACAAAGAGCTCTGGAAACACCATATATTTT.